The clone carrying this T cell receptor (beta chain) was observed a single time. Its antigen is undetermined. PCR primers comprised 60 Vbeta and 13 Jbeta primers. Clones were sequenced by immunoSEQ multiplex PCR, and TCRdb holds only the in-frame ones, with some missing. The table lists 150,000 to 200,000 clones, about four fifths of them singletons. The data are from a study of cytomegalovirus exposure and HLA in healthy donors. Findings and caveats of the study: Productive status was seen about 87% or about 30% of the time for most TCR beta V segments in an earlier analysis. A later analysis linked 15,000 to 20,000 TCR beta sequences to HLA alleles at 0.05 false discovery rate.

Germline CDR1 is SGHVS and CDR2 is FQNEAQ. CDR3 length: 17 residues. Trimming shortened V by 0 bases and J by 2 bases, and 14 bases separated the two germline ends. Sequenced sample: PBMCs. The chain employs TRBV7-8 and TRBJ2-1; a possible D gene is TRBD2 (6 bases). The receptor was derived from a woman between 50 and 59 years old in good health and CMV-seropositive. The CDR3 bases are TGTGCCAGCAGCTTAGCGCGCCGGGGGAGCCCCTACAATGAGCAGTTCTTC. Its translation is CASSLARRGSPYNEQFF.